This T cell receptor beta chain was recovered during a study of Ad26.COV2.S vaccination and SARS-CoV-2 variants. Study context: Ad26.COV2.S, an intramuscular injection, was given once or twice 56 days apart.

Method: immunoSEQ multiplex PCR; TCRdb's copy keeps in-frame clones and lacks some. The sample records 400,000 to 450,000 clones, around 90% being singletons. Described treatment: around 19 received Ad26.COV2.S at low or high dose, single or two shots; about 5 received placebo; per-sample allocation not given. Collection of samples fell on day 63 after the first vaccine or placebo injection. Trimming cost V 0 bases and J 1 base, with 11 bases left between them. Germline V gene lookup returns CDR1 SGHDT and CDR2 YYEEEE. The CDR3 is 16 residues long. The chain links TRBV5-6 to TRBJ1-5; tentatively, D is TRBD1 (6 bases). The sequencing here drew on peripheral blood, taken in a trial of Ad26.COV2.S vaccine versus placebo. The clonotype comes from a person between 18 and 60 years old who received the Ad26.COV2.S COVID-19 vaccine or a placebo. The CDR3: CASSLAGGASNQPQHF. The CDR3 nucleotides read TGTGCCAGCAGCTTGGCGGGGGGGGCAAGCAATCAGCCCCAGCATTTT.